The 7 T cell receptor beta chains presented below share a single source sample, sequenced in a study of CD8+CD57+ T cells in acquired aplastic anemia. TCR beta VDJ and CDR3 were profiled, and genomic DNA was the template. TCRdb passed the reads through MiXCR, listing each CDR3 protein once. The table shows some 200,000 distinct CDR3 sequences, with approximately 60% occurring only once. Sequenced sample: sorted CD4+, CD8+, or CD8+CD57+ T cells (not recorded which) from PBMCs. The receptors stem from a human donor in good health.

This clonotype came up many times. The chain joins TRBV10-3 to TRBJ2-7; TRBD1 matches at 9 bases. The germline V gene encodes CDR1 ENHRY and CDR2 SYGVKD. The CDR3 is 14 residues long. Trimming removed 6 bases from V and 4 bases from J; junction bases left unmatched: 7. The CDR3, as DNA: TGTGCCATCAGGGGGGGGACAGGGTTATACGAGCAGTACTTC. Translating gives CAIRGGTGLYEQYF.

This clonotype was observed many times. The chain carries TRBV7-6 and TRBJ2-2, with D uncertain. The V end was cut by 5 bases, the J end by 6 bases, with 10 bases between. Germline CDR1 is SGHVS and CDR2 is FNYEAQ. There are 13 residues in the CDR3. CDR3 sequence (DNA): TGTGCCAGCAGCCTCGGCTTTGCCGGGGAGCTGTTTTTT. It specifies CASSLGFAGELFF.

The chain has TRBV2 and TRBJ1-4; D uncertain. The CDR3 length is 14 residues. Trimming took 6 bases from V and 7 from J, leaving 15 bases between them. Germline CDR1 reads SNHLY; CDR2 reads FYNNEI. Written as DNA, the CDR3 is TGTGCCAGCAGAGAGACGTCCGAGGGTGAAAAACTGTTTTTT. Amino acid sequence: CASRETSEGEKLFF.

The chain is built from TRBV4-2 and TRBJ2-2, with 10 bases aligning to TRBD2. The CDR3 totals 17 residues. Germline V gives CDR1 LGHNA, CDR2 YNFKEQ. V was pared by 5 bases and J by 3 bases, with 9 bases of the junction left unmatched. The CDR3 DNA sequence: TGTGCCAGCAGCAAATTCAGCCTAGCGGGAGACACCGGGGAGCTGTTTTTT. It is translated as CASSKFSLAGDTGELFF.

The chain recombines TRBV7-9 with TRBJ2-1; 8 bases are shared with TRBD1. Gene TRBJ2-7 matches the end of the DNA better, so the J call may be wrong. Germline values: CDR1 SEHNR, CDR2 FQNEAQ (reference sequence). There are 14 residues in the CDR3. DNA of the CDR3: TGTGCCAGCAGCTTAGCGCAGGGGGCCTCCGAGCAGTACTTC. Encoded protein: CASSLAQGASEQYF.

This clonotype occurred a few times. The rearrangement uses TRBV9 and TRBJ1-1; D is ambiguous. Trimming took off 0 bases at V and 4 bases at J, with 16 bases between the two ends. CDR1 and CDR2 (germline): SGDLS, YYNGEE. CDR3 size: 16 residues. The CDR3 DNA is TGTGCCAGCAGCGTAGTGGAGTCGGCCGTCCCCACTGAAGCTTTCTTT. It specifies CASSVVESAVPTEAFF.

The V call is TRBV13, the J call TRBJ1-3; TRBD1 is a possible D gene (6 bases). Germline CDR1 PRHDT, CDR2 FYEKMQ (reference sequence). The V and J ends lost 6 bases and 10 bases respectively, with 13 bases between them. This CDR3 spans 12 amino acids. The CDR3 here is CASSGLTGTIYF. The CDR3 DNA reads TGTGCCAGCAGTGGACTAACAGGGACCATATATTTT.